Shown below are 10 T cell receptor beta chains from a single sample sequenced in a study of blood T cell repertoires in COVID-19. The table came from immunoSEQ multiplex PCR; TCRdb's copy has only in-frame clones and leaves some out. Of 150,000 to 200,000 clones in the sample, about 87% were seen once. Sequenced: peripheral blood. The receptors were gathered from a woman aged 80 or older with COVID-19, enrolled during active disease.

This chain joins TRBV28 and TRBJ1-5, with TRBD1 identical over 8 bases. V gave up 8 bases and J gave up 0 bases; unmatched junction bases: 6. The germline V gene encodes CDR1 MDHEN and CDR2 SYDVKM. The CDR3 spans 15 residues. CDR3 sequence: CASEPGTGSNQPQHF. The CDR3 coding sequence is TGTGCCAGCGAGCCGGGGACAGGTAGCAATCAGCCCCAGCATTTT.

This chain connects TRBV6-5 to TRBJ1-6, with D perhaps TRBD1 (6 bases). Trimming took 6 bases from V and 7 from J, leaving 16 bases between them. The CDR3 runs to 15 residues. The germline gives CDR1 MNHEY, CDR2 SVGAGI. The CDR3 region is CASRKSPRGNSPLHF. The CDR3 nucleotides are TGTGCCAGCAGAAAGTCCCCAAGGGGGAATTCACCCCTCCACTTT.

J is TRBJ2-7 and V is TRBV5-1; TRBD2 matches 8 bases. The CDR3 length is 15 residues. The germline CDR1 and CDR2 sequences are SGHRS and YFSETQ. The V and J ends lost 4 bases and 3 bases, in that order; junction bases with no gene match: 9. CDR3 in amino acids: CASSEAGGPFYEQYF. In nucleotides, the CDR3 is TGCGCCAGCAGCGAGGCGGGAGGTCCATTCTACGAGCAGTACTTC.

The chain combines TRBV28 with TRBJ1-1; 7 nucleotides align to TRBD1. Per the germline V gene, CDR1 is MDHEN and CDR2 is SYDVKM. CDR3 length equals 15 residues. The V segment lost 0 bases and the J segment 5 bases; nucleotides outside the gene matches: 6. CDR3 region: CASSLWGPRGTEAFF. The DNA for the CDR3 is TGTGCCAGCAGTTTATGGGGACCCAGGGGGACTGAAGCTTTCTTT.

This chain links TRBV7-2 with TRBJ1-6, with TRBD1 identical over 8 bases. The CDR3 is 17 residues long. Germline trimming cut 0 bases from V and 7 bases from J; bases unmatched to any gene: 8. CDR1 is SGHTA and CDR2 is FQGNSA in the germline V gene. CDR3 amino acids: CASSLASAGGKNSPLHF. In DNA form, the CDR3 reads TGTGCCAGCAGCTTAGCGTCGGCAGGGGGCAAGAATTCACCCCTCCACTTT.

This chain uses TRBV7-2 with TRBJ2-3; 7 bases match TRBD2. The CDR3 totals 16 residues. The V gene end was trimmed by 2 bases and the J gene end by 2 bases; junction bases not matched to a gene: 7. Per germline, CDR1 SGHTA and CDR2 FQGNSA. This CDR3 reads CASSLRSSGYTDTQYF. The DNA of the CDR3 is TGTGCCAGCAGCTTAAGGTCTAGCGGATACACAGATACGCAGTATTTT.

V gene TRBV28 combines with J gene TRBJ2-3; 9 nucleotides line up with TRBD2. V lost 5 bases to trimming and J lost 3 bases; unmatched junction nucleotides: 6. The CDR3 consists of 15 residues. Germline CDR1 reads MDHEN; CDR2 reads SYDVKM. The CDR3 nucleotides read TGTGCCAGCAGTCTAGAGGCGGGAGGGACAGATACGCAGTATTTT. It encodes CASSLEAGGTDTQYF.

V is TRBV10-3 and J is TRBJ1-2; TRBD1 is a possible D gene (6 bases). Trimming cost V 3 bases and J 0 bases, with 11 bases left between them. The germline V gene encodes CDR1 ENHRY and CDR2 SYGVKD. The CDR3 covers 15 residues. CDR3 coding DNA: TGTGCCATCAGTGACCGGGACATATCTAACTATGGCTACACCTTC. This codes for CAISDRDISNYGYTF.

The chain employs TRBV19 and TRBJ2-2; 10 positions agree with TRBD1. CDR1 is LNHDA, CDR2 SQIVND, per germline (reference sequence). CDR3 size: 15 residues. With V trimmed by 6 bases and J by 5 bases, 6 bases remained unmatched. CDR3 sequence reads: CASRTGGAWTGELFF. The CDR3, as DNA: TGTGCCAGTAGGACAGGGGGCGCCTGGACCGGGGAGCTGTTTTTT.

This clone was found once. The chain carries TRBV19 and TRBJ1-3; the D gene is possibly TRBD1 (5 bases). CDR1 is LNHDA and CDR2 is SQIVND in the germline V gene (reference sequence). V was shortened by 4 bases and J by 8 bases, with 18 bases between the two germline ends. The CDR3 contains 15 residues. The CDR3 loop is CASSTPDTPTDTIYF. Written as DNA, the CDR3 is TGTGCCAGTAGTACCCCGGACACTCCGACGGACACCATATATTTT.